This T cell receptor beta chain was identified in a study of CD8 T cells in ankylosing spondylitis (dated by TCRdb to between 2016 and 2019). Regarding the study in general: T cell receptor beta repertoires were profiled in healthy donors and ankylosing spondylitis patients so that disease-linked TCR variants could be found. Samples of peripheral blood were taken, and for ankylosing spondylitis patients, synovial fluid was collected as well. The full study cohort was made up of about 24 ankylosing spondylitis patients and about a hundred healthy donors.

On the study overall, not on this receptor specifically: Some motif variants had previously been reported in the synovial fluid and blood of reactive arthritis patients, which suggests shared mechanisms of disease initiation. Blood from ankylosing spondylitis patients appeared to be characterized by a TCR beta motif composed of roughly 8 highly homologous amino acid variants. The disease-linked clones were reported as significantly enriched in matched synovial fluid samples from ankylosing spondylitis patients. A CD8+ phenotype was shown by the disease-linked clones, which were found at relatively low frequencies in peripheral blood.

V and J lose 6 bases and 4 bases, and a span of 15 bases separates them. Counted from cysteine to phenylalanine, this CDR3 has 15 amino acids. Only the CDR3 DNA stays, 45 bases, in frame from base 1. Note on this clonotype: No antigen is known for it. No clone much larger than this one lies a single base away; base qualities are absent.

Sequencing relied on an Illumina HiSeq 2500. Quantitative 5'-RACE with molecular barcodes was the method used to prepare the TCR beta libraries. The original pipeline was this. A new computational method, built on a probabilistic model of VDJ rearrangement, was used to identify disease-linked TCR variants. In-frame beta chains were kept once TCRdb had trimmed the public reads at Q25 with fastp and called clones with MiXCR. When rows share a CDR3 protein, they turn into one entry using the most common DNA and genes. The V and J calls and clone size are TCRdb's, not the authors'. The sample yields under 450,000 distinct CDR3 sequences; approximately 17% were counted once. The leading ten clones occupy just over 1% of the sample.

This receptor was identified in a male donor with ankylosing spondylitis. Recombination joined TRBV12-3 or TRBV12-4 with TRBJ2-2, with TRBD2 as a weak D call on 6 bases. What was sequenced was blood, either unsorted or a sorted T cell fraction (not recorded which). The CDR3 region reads CASRPPGTPTGELFF. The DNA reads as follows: TGTGCCAGCAGGCCGCCCGGGACTCCCACCGGGGAGCTGTTTTTT.